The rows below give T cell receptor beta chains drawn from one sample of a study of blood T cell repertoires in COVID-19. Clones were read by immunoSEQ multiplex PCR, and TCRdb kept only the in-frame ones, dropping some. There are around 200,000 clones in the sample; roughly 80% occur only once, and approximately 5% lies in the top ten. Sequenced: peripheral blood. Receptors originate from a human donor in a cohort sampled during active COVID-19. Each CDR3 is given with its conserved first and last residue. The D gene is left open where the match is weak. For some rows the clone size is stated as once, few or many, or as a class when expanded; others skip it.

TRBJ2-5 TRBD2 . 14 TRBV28 CASSRLAGVETQYF TGTGCCAGCAGCAGACTAGCGGGAGTAGAGACCCAGTACTTC
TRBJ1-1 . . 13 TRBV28 CASSFSGNTEAFF TGTGCCAGCAGTTTCAGCGGGAACACTGAAGCTTTCTTT
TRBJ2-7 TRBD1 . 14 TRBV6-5 CASSETGGSYEQYF TGTGCCAGCAGCGAGACAGGGGGATCCTACGAGCAGTACTTC
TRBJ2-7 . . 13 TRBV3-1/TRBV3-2 CASSPLANYEQYF TGTGCCAGCAGCCCACTAGCTAACTACGAGCAGTACTTC
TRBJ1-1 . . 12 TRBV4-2 CASSQDMTEAFF TGTGCCAGCAGCCAAGATATGACTGAAGCTTTCTTT
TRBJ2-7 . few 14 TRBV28 CASSLRDSSYEQYF TGTGCCAGCAGTTTGCGGGACAGTTCCTACGAGCAGTACTTC
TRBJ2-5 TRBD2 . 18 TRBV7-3 CASSLWPSGRLYQETQYF TGTGCCAGCAGCTTATGGCCTAGCGGGAGGTTATACCAAGAGACCCAGTACTTC
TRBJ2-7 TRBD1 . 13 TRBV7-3 CASSLTTGVEQYF TGTGCCAGCAGCTTAACCACAGGGGTCGAGCAGTACTTC
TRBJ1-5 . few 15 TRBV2 CASSAGTISNQPQHF TGTGCCAGCAGTGCCGGGACAATAAGCAATCAGCCCCAGCATTTT
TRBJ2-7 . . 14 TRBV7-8 CASSSTRQFYEQYF TGTGCCAGCAGCTCCACTCGACAGTTCTACGAGCAGTACTTC
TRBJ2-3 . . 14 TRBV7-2 CASSFTMGTDTQYF TGTGCCAGCAGCTTCACTATGGGCACAGATACGCAGTATTTT
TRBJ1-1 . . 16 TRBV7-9 CASSLGLGQGRTEAFF TGTGCCAGCAGCTTAGGATTAGGGCAGGGAAGGACTGAAGCTTTCTTT
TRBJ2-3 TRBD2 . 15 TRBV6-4 CASSELAGSTDTQYF TGTGCCAGCAGTGAACTAGCGGGTAGCACAGATACGCAGTATTTT
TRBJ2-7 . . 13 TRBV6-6 CASSYRGSYEQYF TGTGCCAGCAGTTACCGGGGCTCCTACGAGCAGTACTTC
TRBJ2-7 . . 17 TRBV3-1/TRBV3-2 CASSPPAPQGTIYEQYF TGTGCCAGCAGCCCTCCCGCCCCGCAGGGTACCATCTACGAGCAGTACTTC
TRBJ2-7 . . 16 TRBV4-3 CASSQFSRDSRFEQYF TGCGCCAGCAGCCAATTCAGCCGGGACTCCCGATTCGAGCAGTACTTC
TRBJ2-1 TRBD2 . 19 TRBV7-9 CASSLGLAGRISSYNEQFF TGTGCCAGCAGCTTGGGACTAGCGGGACGGATTAGCTCCTACAATGAGCAGTTCTTC
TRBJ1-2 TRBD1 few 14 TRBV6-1 CASSEFTGGTHYTF TGTGCCAGCAGTGAATTCACAGGGGGTACCCACTACACCTTC
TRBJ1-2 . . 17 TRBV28 CASSLAPGLRANYGYTF TGTGCCTCCAGTTTGGCCCCCGGACTCCGAGCTAACTATGGCTACACCTTC
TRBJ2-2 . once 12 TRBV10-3 CAIQGGTGELFF TGTGCCATTCAGGGGGGCACCGGGGAGCTGTTTTTT
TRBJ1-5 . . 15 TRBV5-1 CASSLDGDFPQPQHF TGCGCCAGCAGCTTGGACGGGGATTTCCCTCAGCCCCAGCATTTT
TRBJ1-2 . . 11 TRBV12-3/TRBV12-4 CASSYRGGYTF TGTGCCAGCAGTTATAGAGGAGGCTACACCTTC
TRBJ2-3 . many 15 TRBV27 CASSLAEHSTDTQYF TGTGCCAGCAGTTTGGCAGAACATAGCACAGATACGCAGTATTTT
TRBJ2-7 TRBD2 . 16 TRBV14 CASSQEETSVSYEQYF TGTGCCAGCAGCCAAGAAGAGACTAGCGTCTCCTACGAGCAGTACTTC
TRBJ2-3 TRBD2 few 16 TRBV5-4 CASSPLAGVSTDTQYF TGTGCCAGCAGCCCCTTAGCGGGAGTGAGTACAGATACGCAGTATTTT
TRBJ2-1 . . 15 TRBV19 CASSIEQRSYNEQFF TGTGCCAGTAGTATAGAGCAGCGTTCCTACAATGAGCAGTTCTTC
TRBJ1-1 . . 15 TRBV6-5 CASRSDSRMNTEAFF TGTGCCAGCAGGTCAGACAGTCGGATGAACACTGAAGCTTTCTTT
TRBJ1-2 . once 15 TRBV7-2 CASSPQDRVNYGYTF TGTGCCAGCAGCCCCCAGGACAGAGTGAACTATGGCTACACCTTC
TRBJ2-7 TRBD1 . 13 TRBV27 CASRGQGLYEQYF TGTGCCAGCAGGGGACAGGGCCTTTACGAGCAGTACTTC
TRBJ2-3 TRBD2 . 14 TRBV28 CASSLAGAPDTQYF TGTGCCAGCAGTTTAGCGGGAGCCCCAGATACGCAGTATTTT
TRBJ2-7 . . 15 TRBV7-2 CASRFGAGAKYEQYF TGTGCCAGCAGGTTCGGGGCAGGGGCTAAGTACGAGCAGTACTTC
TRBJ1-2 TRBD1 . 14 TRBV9 CASSPGQGPLGYTF TGTGCCAGCAGCCCAGGACAGGGGCCCCTTGGCTACACCTTC
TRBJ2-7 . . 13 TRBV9 CASSVAGLTEQYF TGTGCCAGCAGCGTAGCTGGGCTCACCGAGCAGTACTTC
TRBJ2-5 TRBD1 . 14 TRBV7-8 CASSPTGAQETQYF TGTGCCAGCAGCCCCACAGGGGCCCAAGAGACCCAGTACTTC
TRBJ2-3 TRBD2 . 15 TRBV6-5 CASSLRLAGTDTQYF TGTGCCAGCAGCCTAAGACTAGCGGGCACAGATACGCAGTATTTT
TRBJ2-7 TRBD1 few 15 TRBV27 CASSGWTGESYEQYF TGTGCCAGCAGTGGCTGGACAGGGGAAAGTTACGAGCAGTACTTC
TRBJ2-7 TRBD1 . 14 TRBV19 CASRPGQATYEQYF TGTGCCAGTAGGCCGGGACAGGCAACCTACGAGCAGTACTTC
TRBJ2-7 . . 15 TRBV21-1 CASSARDRSSYEQYF TGTGCCAGCAGCGCTCGGGACAGGAGCTCCTACGAGCAGTACTTC
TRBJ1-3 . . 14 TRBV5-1 CASSLASSGNTIYF TGCGCCAGCAGCTTGGCCAGCTCTGGAAACACCATATATTTT
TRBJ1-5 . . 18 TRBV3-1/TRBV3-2 CASSQEPPSPRSNQPQHF TGTGCCAGCAGCCAAGAACCCCCCTCCCCTAGGAGCAATCAGCCCCAGCATTTT
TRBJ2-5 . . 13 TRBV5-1 CASSSGLQETQYF TGCGCCAGCAGCTCCGGACTCCAAGAGACCCAGTACTTC
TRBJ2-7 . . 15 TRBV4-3 CASSQELNTGYEQYF TGCGCCAGCAGCCAAGAACTGAACACGGGCTACGAGCAGTACTTC